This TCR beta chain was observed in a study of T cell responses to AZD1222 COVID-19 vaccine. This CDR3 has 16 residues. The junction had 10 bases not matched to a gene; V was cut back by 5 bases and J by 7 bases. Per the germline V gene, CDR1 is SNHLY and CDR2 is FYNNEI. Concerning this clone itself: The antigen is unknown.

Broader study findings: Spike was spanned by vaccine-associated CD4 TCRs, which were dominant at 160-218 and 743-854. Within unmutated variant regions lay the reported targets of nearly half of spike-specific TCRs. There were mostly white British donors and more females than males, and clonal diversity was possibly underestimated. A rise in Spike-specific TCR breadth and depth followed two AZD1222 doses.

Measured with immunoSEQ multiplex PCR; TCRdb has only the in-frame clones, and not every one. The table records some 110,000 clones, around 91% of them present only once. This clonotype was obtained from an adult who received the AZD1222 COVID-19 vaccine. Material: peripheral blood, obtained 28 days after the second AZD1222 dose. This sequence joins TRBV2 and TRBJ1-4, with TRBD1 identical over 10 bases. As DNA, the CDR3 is TGTGCCAGCAGTAGGGACAGGGGCCCGGGAAGTGAAAAACTGTTTTTT. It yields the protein CASSRDRGPGSEKLFF.